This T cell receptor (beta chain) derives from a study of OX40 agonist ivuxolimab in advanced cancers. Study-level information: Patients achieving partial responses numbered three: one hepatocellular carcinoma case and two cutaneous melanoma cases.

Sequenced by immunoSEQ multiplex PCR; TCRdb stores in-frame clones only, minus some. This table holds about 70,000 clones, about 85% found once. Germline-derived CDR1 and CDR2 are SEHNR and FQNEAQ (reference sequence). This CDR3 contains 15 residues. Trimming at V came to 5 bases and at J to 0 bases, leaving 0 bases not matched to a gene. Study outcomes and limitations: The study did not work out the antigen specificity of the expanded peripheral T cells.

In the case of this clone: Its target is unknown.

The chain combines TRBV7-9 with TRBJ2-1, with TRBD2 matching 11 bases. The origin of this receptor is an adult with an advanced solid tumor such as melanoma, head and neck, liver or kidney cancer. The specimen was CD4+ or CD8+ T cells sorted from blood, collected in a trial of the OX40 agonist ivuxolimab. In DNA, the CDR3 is TGTGCCAGCAGCACTAGCGGGAGCTCCTACAATGAGCAGTTCTTC. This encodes CASSTSGSSYNEQFF.